A single sample is the source of the 24 T cell receptor beta chains below, sequenced in a study of blood T cells in healthy people across ages. Then a second PCR, running about 6 to 12 cycles, was carried out with a sample-barcoded 5' primer and a J-beta primer mix. One entry per CDR3 protein, called by TCRdb with MiXCR from the 5' RACE reads. The profile shows some 710,000 distinct CDR3 sequences, less than 60% of them singletons. Sequencing was performed on blood. These receptor sequences come from a man older than 75 in good health.

V and J are TRBV12-3 or TRBV12-4 and TRBJ2-3; D gene unclear. Trimming took 2 bases from V and 3 from J, leaving 12 bases between them. This CDR3 has 15 residues. The CDR3 DNA follows: TGTGCCAGCAGTTTAACAAGCATGCCAACAGATACGCAGTATTTT. Residues: CASSLTSMPTDTQYF.

The chain links TRBV12-3 or TRBV12-4 to TRBJ2-7; TRBD1 matches at 9 bases. V shed 7 bases and J 2 bases; nucleotides not matched to a gene: 6. This CDR3 is 14 amino acids long. In DNA form, the CDR3 reads TGTGCCAGCACCTATACAGGGGGCCCCTACGAGCAGTACTTC. This gives the protein CASTYTGGPYEQYF.

This clonotype has at least ten counts. The chain recombines TRBV20-1 with TRBJ2-7, with 9 bases lining up with TRBD2. The V gene end was trimmed by 1 base and the J gene end by 4 bases; junction bases not matched to a gene: 17. This CDR3 is built from 18 residues. Per the germline V gene, CDR1 is DFQATT and CDR2 is SNEGSKA (reference sequence). The CDR3 spells CSARVVEGAGGPRYEQYF. The CDR3 DNA reads TGCAGTGCTAGAGTAGTGGAAGGGGCGGGAGGGCCGCGATACGAGCAGTACTTC.

The chain is built from TRBV12-3 or TRBV12-4 and TRBJ2-7, with D unclear. The V end was cut by 6 bases, the J end by 2 bases, with 17 bases between. The CDR3 is made up of 15 amino acids. The CDR3 DNA reads as TGTGCCAGCAGCTATCCCCTGGGATTGACCTACGAGCAGTACTTC. Residues: CASSYPLGLTYEQYF.

There are a few counts of this clonotype. V and J are TRBV5-1 and TRBJ2-3; 14 positions agree with TRBD2. CDR3 length equals 16 residues. The V gene's germline CDR1 is SGHRS and CDR2 YFSETQ. J lost 5 bases, V lost 4 bases, and 6 bases had no gene match. The CDR3 DNA reads as TGCGCCAGCAGCGGCGGGACTAGCGGGAGAATAGATACGCAGTATTTT. Its protein is CASSGGTSGRIDTQYF.

The J gene is TRBJ2-1, the V gene TRBV5-1; D possibly corresponds to TRBD2 (6 bases). The CDR3 has 15 residues. V was trimmed by 1 base and J by 2 bases, leaving 10 bases between them. The germline V gene has CDR1 SGHRS and CDR2 YFSETQ. The CDR3 DNA is TGCGCCAGCAGCTTGAGGAGGGACCCCTACAATGAGCAGTTCTTC. This gives the protein CASSLRRDPYNEQFF.

This clonotype has a handful of counts. The rearrangement joins TRBV5-1 to TRBJ2-7; D is perhaps TRBD1 or TRBD2 (6 bases each). CDR1 and CDR2 from the germline V gene are SGHRS and YFSETQ. Trimming left V 4 bases short and J 2 bases short, with 13 bases between. The CDR3 is 14 residues long. The DNA for the CDR3 is TGCGCCAGCAGCCGAGAGGGGGGCACCTACGAGCAGTACTTC. Protein: CASSREGGTYEQYF.

The sample holds a few counts of this clonotype. The chain employs TRBV7-9 and TRBJ2-1; D tentatively fits TRBD1 or TRBD2 (6 bases each). The germline V gene has CDR1 SEHNR and CDR2 FQNEAQ (reference sequence). V was trimmed by 1 base and J by 7 bases, leaving 17 bases between them. The CDR3 has 16 residues. The CDR3 reads CASSLEGGAGWNEQFF. The CDR3 DNA is TGTGCCAGCAGCTTAGAGGGGGGCGCAGGGTGGAATGAGCAGTTCTTC.

This chain uses TRBV5-1 with TRBJ2-7, with 7 bases aligning to TRBD2. Germline CDR1 is SGHRS and CDR2 is YFSETQ. The CDR3 covers 16 residues. Trimming took 1 base from V and 2 from J; bases not matched to a gene: 9. Written as DNA, the CDR3 is TGCGCCAGCAGCTTGTTGGCTAGCGGAGGCACCTACGAGCAGTACTTC. It yields the protein CASSLLASGGTYEQYF.

The CDR3 protein is CASASLGGVGEQYF. DNA of the CDR3: TGTGCCAGCGCTTCCCTCGGCGGGGTTGGGGAGCAGTACTTC. The J gene is TRBJ2-7, the V gene TRBV28; tentative D call: TRBD2 (6 bases). Trimming pared 8 bases from V and 7 bases from J, leaving 21 bases between. This CDR3 spans 14 amino acids. Germline V gene lookup returns CDR1 MDHEN and CDR2 SYDVKM.

This clonotype was recorded a few times. The chain recombines TRBV28 with TRBJ1-5; 7 bases map to TRBD1. V was clipped by 5 bases and J by 4 bases; unmatched bases: 8. CDR1 and CDR2 from the germline V gene are MDHEN and SYDVKM. The CDR3 runs to 15 residues. The CDR3 sequence: CASSRQGSQNQPQHF. In DNA form, the CDR3 reads TGTGCCAGCAGTAGACAGGGCTCCCAAAATCAGCCCCAGCATTTT. The full variable domain, rest sourced from reference TRBV28 and TRBJ1-5, is DVKVTQSSRYLVKRTGEKVFLECVQDMDHENMFWYRQDPGLGLRLIYFSYDVKMKEKGDIPEGYSVSREKKERFSLILESASTNQTSMYLCASSRQGSQNQPQHFGDGTRLSIL.

About this clonotype itself: This could be a read error, since a much larger clone is one nucleotide away. The V call is TRBV20-1, the J call TRBJ2-5, with 7 positions matching TRBD2. V shed 0 bases and J 11 bases; nucleotides not matched to a gene: 18. The CDR3 consists of 16 residues. CDR1 and CDR2 from the germline V gene are DFQATT and SNEGSKA (reference sequence). The CDR3 DNA is TGCAGTGCTAGAGATTTTGGGCGGGAGAACTGGGCCGCGCAGTACTTC. This translates into CSARDFGRENWAAQYF.

The chain joins TRBV5-1 to TRBJ2-5; D perhaps matches TRBD1 (5 bases). The V and J ends lost 1 base and 4 bases respectively, with 17 bases between them. The CDR3 is made up of 16 amino acids. CDR1 and CDR2 from the germline V gene are SGHRS and YFSETQ. The CDR3 DNA is TGCGCCAGCAGCTTGAAGGTGACAGACCCCGGAGAGACCCAGTACTTC. Its translation is CASSLKVTDPGETQYF.

The rearrangement uses TRBV3-1 and TRBJ2-1; perhaps TRBD2 as D (5 bases). V was trimmed by 4 bases and J by 1 base, leaving 17 bases between them. The CDR3 is 17 residues long. Germline V gene sequence: CDR1 LGHDT, CDR2 YNNKEL (reference sequence). The CDR3 loop reads CASSRLTEVFSYNEQFF. In nucleotides, the CDR3 is TGTGCCAGCAGCCGACTTACGGAGGTATTTTCCTACAATGAGCAGTTCTTC.

This clonotype has a single count. The chain recombines TRBV12-3 or TRBV12-4 with TRBJ2-3, with a weak D call TRBD2 (6 bases). With 1 base removed from V and 11 bases from J, the gap between germline ends came to 19 bases. This CDR3 region has 15 residues. CDR3 in DNA: TGTGCCAGCAGTTTAGGGCTAGCGAGAACAGATGTGCAGTATTTT. Its translation: CASSLGLARTDVQYF.

As concerns this clonotype: The junction does not match germline at one end; this may be a read error. The V call is TRBV6-5, the J call TRBJ2-6; 15 bases agree with TRBD2. CDR1 is MNHEY, CDR2 SVGAGI, per germline. The CDR3 runs to 20 residues. The CDR3 reads CASSFPGLAGGGSEANVLTF. The DNA for the CDR3 is TGTGCCAGCAGTTTCCCGGGACTAGCGGGAGGAGGCTCTGAGGCCAACGTCCTGACTTTC.

The gene calls are TRBV7-2 and TRBJ1-2, with D unclear. The CDR3 sequence is 13 residues long. Trimming pared 1 base from V and 5 bases from J, leaving 8 bases between. Per the germline V gene, CDR1 is SGHTA and CDR2 is FQGNSA. CDR3 region: CASSLDGEYGYTF. As DNA, the CDR3 is TGTGCCAGCAGCTTAGATGGGGAGTATGGCTACACCTTC.

The sample holds many counts of this clonotype. This chain links TRBV10-3 with TRBJ2-7, with no clear D. V gave up 6 bases and J gave up 0 bases, with 3 bases separating them. Germline V gives CDR1 ENHRY, CDR2 SYGVKD. The CDR3 totals 11 residues. For the CDR3, the DNA is TGTGCCATCAGGAGCTCCTACGAGCAGTACTTC. Translated, it gives CAIRSSYEQYF.

This clonotype was seen a few times. The CDR3 bases are TGTGCCAGCAGCGTGGCCCGGGAGGGCCACAATGAGCAGTTCTTC. Translating it yields CASSVAREGHNEQFF. The genes are TRBV7-3 and TRBJ2-1; 8 bases match TRBD2. The CDR3 totals 15 residues. The V gene end was trimmed by 5 bases and the J gene end by 5 bases; junction bases not matched to a gene: 8. CDR1 is SGHTA and CDR2 is FQGTGA in the germline V gene.

Regarding this clonotype: An end of the junction does not agree with germline; a read error may underlie this. The chain uses TRBV27 and TRBJ2-3; D is perhaps TRBD2 (6 bases). The CDR3 covers 16 residues. Germline CDR1 MNHEY, CDR2 SMNVEV (reference sequence). The CDR3: CASSFSAGPPVNTRYF. CDR3 coding DNA: TGTGCCAGCAGTTTTTCAGCGGGCCCCCCCGTGAATACGCGGTATTTT.

This chain connects TRBV29-1 to TRBJ2-3; 8 bases fit TRBD1. This CDR3 is 15 amino acids long. Germline CDR1 reads SQVTM; CDR2 reads ANQGSEA. Trimming cost V 6 bases and J 2 bases; bases outside gene matches: 10. The CDR3 here is CSVPDRAPHTDTQYF. In nucleotides, the CDR3 is TGCAGCGTACCGGACAGGGCGCCACACACAGATACGCAGTATTTT.

On this clonotype itself: At one end the junction does not follow the germline gene, possibly because of a read error. V gene TRBV20-1 combines with J gene TRBJ2-4; 9 bases are shared with TRBD2. Germline values: CDR1 DFQATT, CDR2 SNEGSKA (reference sequence). The CDR3 is made up of 15 amino acids. The CDR3 DNA sequence: TGCAGTGCGCGGCCCGCGGGACTAGCCAAAAACATTCAGGACTTC. The encoded protein is CSARPAGLAKNIQDF.

This clonotype was detected many times. The chain joins TRBV5-1 to TRBJ2-7; 9 bases fit TRBD2. Germline V gene sequence: CDR1 SGHRS, CDR2 YFSETQ. Losses at the gene ends were 0 bases for V and 5 bases for J; bases not matched to a gene: 6. CDR3 length: 15 amino acids. CDR3 region: CASSLAAGGPDEQYF. CDR3 DNA: TGCGCCAGCAGCTTGGCGGCGGGAGGGCCAGACGAGCAGTACTTC. The variable domain in full, completed from reference TRBV5-1 and TRBJ2-7, reads KAGVTQTPRYLIKTRGQQVTLSCSPISGHRSVSWYQQTPGQGLQFLFEYFSETQRNKGNFPGRFSGRQFSNSRSEMNVSTLELGDSALYLCASSLAAGGPDEQYFGPGTRLTVT.

The chain links TRBV15 to TRBJ2-5; 7 bases are shared with TRBD1. This CDR3 comprises 16 residues. With V trimmed by 5 bases and J by 3 bases, 12 bases remained unmatched. CDR1 and CDR2 from the germline V gene are LNHNV and YYDKDF (reference sequence). The CDR3 DNA is TGTGCCACCAGCCCGTCTGTCCCCGGGACAGAAGAGACCCAGTACTTC. Amino acids: CATSPSVPGTEETQYF.